The entry below gives a single T cell receptor beta chain sequence along with its context. Its specificity is not known. The source of the sample is a study of Graves' ophthalmopathy and Graves' hyperthyroidism. Study overall: At initial diagnosis, peripheral blood was obtained, and this preceded any treatment.

RNA transcripts yielded amplified TCR beta CDR3 regions. Second-round multiplex PCR came after a first-round RT-PCR that employed HTBI primers. TCRdb recomputed calls from the multiplex PCR reads with MiXCR, one row per CDR3 protein. Of approximately 160,000 distinct CDR3 sequences in the sample, about 40% are singletons; the top ten hold 5.8%. Presentation of ophthalmopathy in the donors involved moderate-to-severe activity, CAS ≥3, NOSPECS ≥4 and a duration under 3 months. Overall study results and limits: At around 65% sensitivity and 72.22% specificity, the model predicted progression of the ophthalmopathy. Blood samples also showed most expanded thyroid clonotypes exceeding 0.001 frequency.

The CDR3 runs to 15 residues. The V segment lost 0 bases and the J segment 6 bases; nucleotides outside the gene matches: 7. This sequence joins TRBV12-3 or TRBV12-4 and TRBJ1-1; 7 bases map to TRBD1. The origin of this receptor is a middle-aged woman with Graves' ophthalmopathy. Sequences were obtained from peripheral blood. The CDR3 reads CASSLADLQGAEAFF. The CDR3 nucleotides are TGTGCCAGCAGTTTAGCTGACTTGCAGGGGGCTGAAGCTTTCTTT.